One sample yielded the 5 T cell receptor beta chains listed below, sequenced in a study of T-cell reconstitution after alpha-beta-depleted transplantation in children. A TCRbeta library incorporating unique molecular identifiers was prepared. TCRdb re-analysed the PCR reads in MiXCR, keeping a single row per CDR3 protein. The sample has 500,000 to 650,000 distinct CDR3 sequences, over 9.5% seen once. Sequencing used PBMCs, mostly from graft donor cells, obtained 180 days after TCRalphabeta/CD19-depleted stem cell transplant. Every receptor here comes from a female patient aged 2-9 years who had a stem cell transplant for aplastic anemia, so the T cells may come from the graft donor.

This clonotype was detected ten times or more. CDR3 DNA sequence: TGCAGTGCTAAAAGAGGACAGGTCCTAGAGACCCAGTACTTC. Encoded protein: CSAKRGQVLETQYF. This chain links TRBV20-1 with TRBJ2-5, with 7 positions matching TRBD1. The CDR3 spans 14 residues. Per germline, CDR1 DFQATT and CDR2 SNEGSKA (reference sequence). V dropped 4 bases and J dropped 4; count of bases not matched to a gene: 9.

This clonotype was counted ten times or more. The V gene is TRBV6-2 or TRBV6-3, the J gene TRBJ2-1, with D perhaps matching TRBD2 (9 bases). Trimming cost V 2 bases and J 13 bases, with 24 bases left between them. The germline V gene encodes CDR1 MNHEY and CDR2 SVGEGT. This CDR3 is 16 amino acids long. The CDR3 DNA sequence: TGTGCCAGCAGTTACGGACAGGGACGCGGCGGGAGGGACCAGTTCTTC. Its protein is CASSYGQGRGGRDQFF.

This clonotype was counted a few times. The rearrangement uses TRBV11-2 and TRBJ2-7, with D perhaps TRBD1 (5 bases). CDR1 SGHAT and CDR2 FQNNGV come from the germline V gene. CDR3 length: 18 amino acids. Trimming stripped 0 bases from V and 3 bases from J, with 21 bases between. The CDR3 DNA follows: TGTGCCAGCAGCTTAGAAGAAGGAGTGGGGCGATGGGGCTACGAGCAGTACGTC. This gives the protein CASSLEEGVGRWGYEQYV.

The chain employs TRBV29-1 and TRBJ2-1; tentatively, D is TRBD2 (7 bases). Germline CDR1 and CDR2: SQVTM and ANQGSEA. The V gene lost 0 bases and the J gene lost 12 bases, with 18 bases spanning the gap. The CDR3 is made up of 14 amino acids. CDR3: CSVEDRDRRGGQFF. The CDR3 DNA sequence: TGCAGCGTTGAAGATCGAGACAGGCGCGGGGGGCAGTTCTTC.

This clonotype came up a few times. This chain connects TRBV7-2 to TRBJ2-4; perhaps TRBD1 as D (5 bases). This CDR3 is built from 12 residues. Germline CDR1 SGHTA, CDR2 FQGNSA. V lost 1 base and J lost 9, with 7 bases in between. Here the CDR3 reads CASSLEGFIQYF. The CDR3 bases are TGTGCCAGCAGCTTAGAGGGGTTCATTCAGTACTTC.